This T cell receptor (beta chain) originates from a study of T cells expressing NK-cell markers. For the study at large: Serological testing identified seven of the eight sequenced donors as HCMV-seropositive and one as seronegative.

Note on this clonotype: The antigen remains unidentified.

General study findings and limits: Dominant NKG2C+ clonotypes were found to form about 1.0-7.0% of CD8+ T cells in about six donors.

Germline V gene lookup returns CDR1 SGHTA and CDR2 FQGNSA. CDR3 size: 17 residues. Reprocessing the 5' RACE reads, TCRdb reports a single entry for every CDR3 protein and omits DNA. The sample totals around 550,000 distinct CDR3 sequences. The rearrangement joins TRBV7-2 to TRBJ2-1; TCRdb calls TRBD2, which cannot be checked without DNA. The clonotype originates from a man aged 18-30 years in good health. Sequencing used blood T cells: a sorted CD56 or NKG2C T cell subset, CD4+ or CD8+ T cells, or bulk PBMC T cells (not recorded which). The CDR3 loop is CASSPEGLLSSYNEQFF.